The clone carrying this T cell receptor beta chain was counted once. Its antigen is as yet unknown. Other DNA sequences in the same sample also yield this CDR3. This sample is drawn from a study of T cell responses to AZD1222 COVID-19 vaccine. Whole-study findings and limits: Seropositive AZD1222 recipients at baseline numbered only six or seven. White British people made up most donors, females outnumbered males, and clonal diversity was possibly underestimated. Spike-specific TCRs gained breadth and depth after people received two AZD1222 doses.

Some clones are missing from TCRdb's copy, which holds only in-frame ones; the method was immunoSEQ multiplex PCR. The table shows 90,000 to 120,000 clones, with around nine tenths occurring only once. CDR1 and CDR2 (germline): SEHNR, FQNEAQ (reference sequence). V was pared by 4 bases and J by 0 bases, with 13 bases between. This CDR3 has 15 amino acids. This sequence was found in an adult who received the AZD1222 COVID-19 vaccine. The sequencing used peripheral blood, collected 28 days after the second AZD1222 dose. V is TRBV7-9 and J is TRBJ2-7; maybe TRBD2 (6 bases). The CDR3 DNA reads as TGTGCCAGCAGCTCGACGGGAGAAAGCTCCTACGAGCAGTACTTC. Encoded protein: CASSSTGESSYEQYF.